This TCR beta chain is from a study of T cell repertoires in cytomegalovirus infection. Study as a whole: Recently identified HLA-C-restricted CMV epitopes were among the peptides used.

The CDR3 is 15 residues long. V lost 5 bases, J lost 0 bases, and 12 bases lay in between. Germline V gene lookup returns CDR1 SGHVS and CDR2 FNYEAQ. Concerning this clonotype itself: Its antigen is undetermined.

TCRdb reprocessed the reads via MiXCR and lists one record per CDR3 protein. This repertoire shows some 920,000 distinct CDR3 sequences, 30% to 40% found once; its top ten account for 13%. The sequencing used cultured CD8+ T cells from PBMCs, collected from culture after CMV antigen stimulation. This receptor was taken from a human donor in good health (CMV status not recorded). Some clones in this sample may be carry-over from other donors' samples. This sequence joins TRBV7-6 and TRBJ2-3, with D uncertain. CDR3 bases: TGTGCCAGCAGCCGCGCCCTGGACAGCACAGATACGCAGTATTTT. Protein: CASSRALDSTDTQYF.